This TCR beta chain emerged from a study of blood T cell repertoires in COVID-19 (TCRdb year 2020). Regarding the study in general: The collaborator samples originated in the United States, Italy and Spain and spanned the acute and convalescent phases of COVID-19. The prospective study material was composed of cDNA or gDNA derived from T cells, B-cell-depleted T cells, or PBMCs. Deeply sampled blood TCRbeta repertoires from subjects exposed to, actively infected with, or recovered from COVID-19 were included in the dataset. The repertoires were made available in a free public database intended to serve as a resource for research on the immune response to SARS-CoV-2. Samples were obtained from the ongoing ImmuneRACE study (first 160 participants) and from 1,254 subjects provided by 6 global collaborators. The sample metadata nearly always contained a de-identified subject ID, COVID-19 status, age in years and sex. Where available, HLA class I and class II types were taken from metadata supplied by the sample provider and were not determined by assay-based typing. What the authors observed across the whole study: Clinical and demographic metadata were provided uncurated, with the amount varying by source and participant.

TCRbeta CDR3 regions were amplified from genomic DNA using the immunoSEQ Assay, a bias-controlled multiplex PCR. Per the original workflow: The number of nucleated cells in each sample was estimated from the amplification of reference gene primers within the assay. To quantify the absolute abundance of each unique TCRbeta CDR3 rearrangement, sequence reads were collapsed and filtered. Productive Simpson clonality was computed per sample as the square root of Simpson's diversity index over productive rearrangements. TCRdb provides this immuneACCESS table in a form limited to in-frame rearrangements. Some clones are lacking; in checked studies, under half of them reflect an unresolved V gene, and why the rest are absent is not known. For V, J and clone size, that table is used; D and trimming come from the DNA. The sample profile shows about 190,000 clones; roughly 89% of them were found once. The ten largest clones add up to about 3.3% of the sample.

Enrolling through a virtual design, the prospective study's participants ranged in age from roughly 18 to 89 years and lived across more than 20 United States geographic areas. To assign participants to cohorts, the prospective study relied on clinical history that participants themselves reported in a screening survey and a study questionnaire. Exposed participants had been in contact with someone with a PCR-confirmed or clinician-diagnosed COVID-19 case within 2 weeks of study entry. In the prospective study, mobile phlebotomists collected whole blood, serum and a nasopharyngeal or oropharyngeal swab from each participant. Over a roughly two-month period, participants in the prospective study had the option of providing additional blood draws and questionnaires. Before DNA extraction, prospective study blood samples were shipped either frozen or at room temperature. CDR1 is given as MNHEY and CDR2 as SVGAGI, both from the germline V gene. The CDR3 starts with the cysteine, ends with the phenylalanine, and has 13 residues. Here the CDR3 DNA is all that survives: 39 bases in frame from base 1. The junction shows trimming of 3 bases on V and 7 bases on J, plus 12 bases between the germline ends.

This clone appeared a single time. Its antigen is unknown. There are no base qualities to consult, and no much larger clone falls within one base. Material for sequencing was PBMCs or T cells enriched from blood (not recorded which). The sequence joins TRBV6-5 to TRBJ1-2; the D gene is unclear. The source of this sequence is a woman in her twenties or thirties who had been exposed to COVID-19. The DNA sequence follows: TGTGCCAGCAGTTATTCCGGGGAGGGTGGCTACACCTTC. It translates to CASSYSGEGGYTF.